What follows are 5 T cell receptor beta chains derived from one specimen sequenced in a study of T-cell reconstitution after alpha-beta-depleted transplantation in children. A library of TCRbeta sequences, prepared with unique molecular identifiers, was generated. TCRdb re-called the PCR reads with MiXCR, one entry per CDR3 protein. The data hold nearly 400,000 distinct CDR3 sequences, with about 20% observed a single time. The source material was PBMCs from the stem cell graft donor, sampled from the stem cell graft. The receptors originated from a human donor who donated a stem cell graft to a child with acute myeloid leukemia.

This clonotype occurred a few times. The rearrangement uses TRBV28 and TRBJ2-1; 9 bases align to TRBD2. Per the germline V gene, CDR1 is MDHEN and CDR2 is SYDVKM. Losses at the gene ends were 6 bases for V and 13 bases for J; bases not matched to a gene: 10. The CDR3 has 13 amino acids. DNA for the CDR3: TGTGCCAGCAGCCCGGGACTAGCTCTGACCCAGTTCTTC. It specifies CASSPGLALTQFF.

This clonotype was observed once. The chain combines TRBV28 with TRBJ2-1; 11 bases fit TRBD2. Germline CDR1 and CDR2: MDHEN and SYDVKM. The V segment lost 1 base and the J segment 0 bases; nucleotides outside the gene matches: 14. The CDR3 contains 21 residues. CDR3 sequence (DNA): TGTGCCAGCAGTTTATTCTCGCTGAGAACTAGCGGGAGTATCTCCTACAATGAGCAGTTCTTC. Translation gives CASSLFSLRTSGSISYNEQFF.

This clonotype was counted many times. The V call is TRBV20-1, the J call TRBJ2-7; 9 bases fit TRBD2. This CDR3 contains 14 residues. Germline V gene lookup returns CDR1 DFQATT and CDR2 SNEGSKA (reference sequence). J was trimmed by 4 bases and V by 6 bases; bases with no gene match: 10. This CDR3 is CSAIVQGLAYEQYF. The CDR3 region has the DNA TGCAGTGCGATCGTGCAGGGACTAGCTTACGAGCAGTACTTC.

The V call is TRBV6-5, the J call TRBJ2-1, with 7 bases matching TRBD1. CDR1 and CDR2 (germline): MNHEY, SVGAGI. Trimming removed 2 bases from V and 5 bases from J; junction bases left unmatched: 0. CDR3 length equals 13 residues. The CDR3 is CASSYDRDNEQFF. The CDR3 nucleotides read TGTGCCAGCAGTTACGACAGGGACAATGAGCAGTTCTTC.

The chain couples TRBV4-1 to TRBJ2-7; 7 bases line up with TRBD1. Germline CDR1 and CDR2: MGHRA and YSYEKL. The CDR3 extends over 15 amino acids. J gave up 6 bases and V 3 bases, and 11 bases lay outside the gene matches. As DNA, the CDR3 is TGCGCCAGCAGCCAGTTCCGGGACAGCCTGATCGAGCAGTACTTC. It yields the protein CASSQFRDSLIEQYF.